This T cell receptor beta chain was sequenced during a study of blood T cell repertoires in COVID-19. Study-level information: PBMCs, B-cell-depleted T cells, or T cells were the source of the cDNA or gDNA that made up the material.

Original processing notes: Amplification of reference gene primers provided the estimated nucleated cell counts. The assay was immunoSEQ multiplex PCR, and TCRdb's table has in-frame clones only and misses some. V, J and clone size are taken as reported in that table, and D and trimming were inferred from the DNA itself. The sample has about 160,000 clones; roughly 88% are singletons. The CDR3 totals 14 residues. Germline CDR1 and CDR2: SGHTA and FQGNSA. Between the trimmed V and J ends, which lost 5 bases and 4 bases, there was a span of 14 bases. Participants' own reports of clinical history determined their cohort assignment. For recovered donors of Cohort 3, there were two negative PCRs, clearance, or symptom resolution.

The receptor's source is a woman between 45 and 60 years old who had recovered from COVID-19. V gene TRBV7-2 combines with J gene TRBJ2-5, with a weak D call TRBD2 (6 bases). Material: PBMCs or T cells enriched from blood (not recorded which). The CDR3 DNA reads as TGTGCCAGCAGCCTAGGGCTAGCGAGAGAGACCCAGTACTTC. Protein product: CASSLGLARETQYF.